The present entry profiles one TCR beta chain with its context. What it recognizes is unknown. The time point denotes: cycle 4 day 1 (C4D1), after more than five weeks of nivolumab. Every patient was affected by relapse after autologous stem cell transplantation, while exposure to brentuximab vedotin was not uniform. Method: immunoSEQ multiplex PCR; TCRdb's copy keeps in-frame clones and lacks some. The sample includes tens of thousands of clones, roughly 80% of them seen just once. These data originate in a study of PD-1 blockade in classical Hodgkin lymphoma. Looking at the study overall: Nivolumab was administered to patients intravenously at 3 mg/kg every 2 weeks.

CDR1 is SGHRS and CDR2 is YFSETQ in the germline V gene. The CDR3 has 13 residues. J lost 2 bases, V lost 5 bases, and 4 bases had no gene match. Study outcomes and limitations: At baseline, newly diagnosed patients reportedly showed less TCR diversity than healthy donors. CD4+ TCR diversity, unlike CD8+, climbed significantly by C4D1. Why repertoires differed is undefined; disease activity or prior therapy possibly contributed.

The sample consisted of peripheral blood mononuclear cells (PBMCs), taken before the fourth cycle of nivolumab. The V and J genes are TRBV5-1 and TRBJ2-7, with 7 positions matching TRBD2. The TCR originated in a human donor with classical Hodgkin lymphoma. The CDR3 DNA reads TGCGCCAGCAGGGGGGACTACCCCTACGAGCAGTACTTC. Protein product: CASRGDYPYEQYF.